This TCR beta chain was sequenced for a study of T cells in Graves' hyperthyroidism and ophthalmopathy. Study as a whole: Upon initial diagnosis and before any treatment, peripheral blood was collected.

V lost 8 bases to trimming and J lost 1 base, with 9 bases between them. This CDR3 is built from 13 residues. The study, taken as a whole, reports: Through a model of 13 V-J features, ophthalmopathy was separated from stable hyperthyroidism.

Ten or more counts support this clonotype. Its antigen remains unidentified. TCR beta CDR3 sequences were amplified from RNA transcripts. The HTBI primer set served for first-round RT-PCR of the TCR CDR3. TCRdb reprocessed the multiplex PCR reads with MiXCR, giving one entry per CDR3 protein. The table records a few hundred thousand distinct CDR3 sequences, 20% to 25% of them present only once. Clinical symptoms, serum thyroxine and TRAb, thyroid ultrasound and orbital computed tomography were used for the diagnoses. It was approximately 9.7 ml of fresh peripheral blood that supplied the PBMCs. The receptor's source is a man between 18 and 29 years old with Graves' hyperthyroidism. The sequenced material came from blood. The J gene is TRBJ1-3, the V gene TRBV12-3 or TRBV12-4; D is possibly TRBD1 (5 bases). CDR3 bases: TGTGCCAGCTATGAGGGGTCTGGAAACACCATATATTTT. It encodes CASYEGSGNTIYF.